These 18 T cell receptor beta chains share one sample of origin, sequenced in a study of blood T cell repertoires in COVID-19. Generated by immunoSEQ multiplex PCR, the TCRdb table keeps only in-frame clones and is missing some. The table has some 150,000 clones, 80% to 90% seen once; the top ten hold roughly 3.5%. Sequenced material: peripheral blood. The receptors derive from a man between 65 and 85 years old with acute or convalescent COVID-19.

The chain is built from TRBV19 and TRBJ2-1; D might be TRBD2 (5 bases). The V end was cut by 3 bases, the J end by 0 bases, with 15 bases between. Looked up from germline, CDR1 is LNHDA and CDR2 is SQIVND (reference sequence). There are 17 residues in the CDR3. CDR3 protein: CASSIRGGGSSYNEQFF. CDR3 nucleotide sequence: TGTGCCAGTAGTATCCGAGGCGGAGGAAGCTCCTACAATGAGCAGTTCTTC.

The CDR3 nucleotides are TGTGCCAGCAGCGCAGGGACAGGGAAAAGGGAGACCCAGTACTTC. This encodes CASSAGTGKRETQYF. The chain combines TRBV7-3 with TRBJ2-5; 9 bases map to TRBD1. CDR3 size: 15 residues. With 5 bases clipped from V and 5 bases from J, the junction kept 9 bases outside the gene matches. Germline loops: CDR1 SGHTA, CDR2 FQGTGA.

This clone was counted a few times. The chain combines TRBV7-9 with TRBJ2-6, with D possibly TRBD1 on 7 matching bases. The germline CDR1 and CDR2 sequences are SEHNR and FQNEAQ (reference sequence). Trimming removed 5 bases at V and 2 bases at J, with 13 bases between. The CDR3 contains 16 residues. The CDR3 is CASSPRGDPGANVLTF. DNA for the CDR3: TGTGCCAGCAGCCCCAGGGGGGACCCTGGGGCCAACGTCCTGACTTTC.

The rearrangement joins TRBV28 to TRBJ2-5, with D possibly matching TRBD2 (5 bases). The CDR3 covers 12 residues. Germline V gene sequence: CDR1 MDHEN, CDR2 SYDVKM. V dropped 11 bases and J dropped 4 bases, with 14 bases sitting between them. In nucleotides, the CDR3 is TGTGCCGCGGGCCCCTCAAGAGAGACCCAGTACTTC. Its translation: CAAGPSRETQYF.

V usage is TRBV5-8 and J usage is TRBJ2-4; 9 nucleotides match TRBD2. Losses at the gene ends were 5 bases for V and 12 bases for J; bases not matched to a gene: 9. Germline CDR1 is SGHTS and CDR2 is YDEGEE. The CDR3 runs to 13 residues. As DNA, the CDR3 is TGTGCCAGCAGATTCATCGGGACTAGCTATCAGTACTTC. It specifies CASRFIGTSYQYF.

This clone was detected only once. The chain joins TRBV10-2 to TRBJ2-3; 9 nucleotides align to TRBD1. V lost 10 bases, J lost 0 bases, and 2 bases stayed unmatched. This CDR3 has 13 amino acids. The V gene's germline CDR1 is WSHSY and CDR2 SAAADI. The CDR3 DNA follows: TGCGCCACCGGGACAGGGAGCACAGATACGCAGTATTTT. This encodes CATGTGSTDTQYF.

The chain uses TRBV21-1 and TRBJ2-5; no DNA check was done on the table's D call, TRBD1. TRBV21-1 is a pseudogene. This CDR3 comprises 13 residues. The CDR3 is CAIQTGSGETQYF. CDR3 DNA sequence: TGTGCCATACAAACAGGGTCTGGGGAGACCCAGTACTTC.

The V and J genes are TRBV24-1 and TRBJ2-1, with D tentatively TRBD1 (5 bases). Germline CDR1 is KGHDR and CDR2 is SFDVKD. Between the trimmed V and J ends, which lost 6 bases and 5 bases, there was a span of 13 bases. The CDR3 runs to 14 residues. CDR3 sequence: CATSRGNFNNEQFF. The CDR3 region has the DNA TGTGCCACCAGTAGGGGAAACTTCAACAATGAGCAGTTCTTC.

This sequence joins TRBV28 and TRBJ2-5; D is possibly TRBD1 (5 bases). This CDR3 spans 15 amino acids. Per the germline V gene, CDR1 is MDHEN and CDR2 is SYDVKM. Trimming left V 7 bases short and J 2 bases short, with 17 bases between. CDR3 amino acids: CASTTVQPGQETQYF. Here the CDR3 DNA reads TGTGCCAGCACCACTGTACAACCAGGGCAAGAGACCCAGTACTTC.

The V gene is TRBV5-5, the J gene TRBJ2-5, with 10 bases aligning to TRBD2. V gave up 3 bases and J gave up 4 bases; unmatched junction bases: 3. The CDR3 consists of 14 residues. The germline gives CDR1 SGHKS, CDR2 YYEKEE (reference sequence). As DNA, the CDR3 is TGTGCCAGCAGCTCGGGACTAGCGTCAGAGACCCAGTACTTC. Amino acid sequence: CASSSGLASETQYF.

The chain joins TRBV5-4 to TRBJ2-7; maybe TRBD2 (5 bases). The CDR3 consists of 15 residues. Trimming took off 5 bases at V and 5 bases at J, with 20 bases between the two ends. The V gene's germline CDR1 is SGHNT and CDR2 YYREEE (reference sequence). CDR3 coding DNA: TGTGCCAGCAGGCCTCCGGGTGGGGAGCTGGACGAGCAGTACTTC. It specifies CASRPPGGELDEQYF.

V is TRBV5-1 and J is TRBJ2-7; D possibly corresponds to TRBD2 (6 bases). CDR3 length: 15 amino acids. CDR1 SGHRS and CDR2 YFSETQ come from the germline V gene. Trimming shortened V by 4 bases and J by 0 bases, and 14 bases separated the two germline ends. Here the CDR3 reads CASSPGVTSSYEQYF. Written as DNA, the CDR3 is TGCGCCAGCAGCCCGGGGGTTACGAGCTCCTACGAGCAGTACTTC. Using reference TRBV5-1 and TRBJ2-7 for the parts outside the CDR3, the full variable domain is KAGVTQTPRYLIKTRGQQVTLSCSPISGHRSVSWYQQTPGQGLQFLFEYFSETQRNKGNFPGRFSGRQFSNSRSEMNVSTLELGDSALYLCASSPGVTSSYEQYFGPGTRLTVT.

This rearrangement joins TRBV3-1 (or the pseudogene TRBV3-2) to TRBJ2-7, with D tentatively TRBD2 (6 bases). V was shortened by 5 bases and J by 2 bases, with 16 bases between the two germline ends. There are 15 residues in the CDR3. Per the germline V gene, CDR1 is LGHDT and CDR2 is YNNKEL (reference sequence). The CDR3 loop reads CASSSSLSGTYEQYF. The CDR3 DNA follows: TGTGCCAGCAGCTCCAGTCTTAGCGGAACCTACGAGCAGTACTTC.

The chain joins TRBV7-6 to TRBJ1-3; D is uncertain. The length of the CDR3 is 11 residues. V shed 11 bases and J shed 0 bases, with 5 bases lying between them. CDR1 SGHVS and CDR2 FNYEAQ come from the germline V gene. The CDR3 here is CAGHSGNTIYF. CDR3 in DNA: TGTGCCGGCCACTCTGGAAACACCATATATTTT.

The rearrangement uses TRBV19 and TRBJ2-3; TRBD2 aligns across 7 bases. Looked up from germline, CDR1 is LNHDA and CDR2 is SQIVND (reference sequence). This CDR3 is 13 amino acids long. The V gene end was trimmed by 4 bases and the J gene end by 3 bases; junction bases not matched to a gene: 1. CDR3 sequence (DNA): TGTGCCAGTAGTACCGGGAGGACAGATACGCAGTATTTT. It translates to CASSTGRTDTQYF.

The chain carries TRBV12-3 or TRBV12-4 and TRBJ2-7, with a possible D match to TRBD1 (5 bases). The CDR3 covers 13 residues. V was pared by 5 bases and J by 3 bases, with 11 bases between. CDR3 residues: CASSRVRGYEQYF. CDR3 DNA sequence: TGTGCCAGCAGTCGTGTTAGGGGCTACGAGCAGTACTTC.

This chain uses TRBV27 with TRBJ2-5, with D possibly being TRBD1 (5 bases). Germline assignment: CDR1 MNHEY and CDR2 SMNVEV (reference sequence). V lost 3 bases to trimming and J lost 4 bases, with 9 bases between them. The CDR3 spans 13 residues. The CDR3 here is CASSFRGRETQYF. The CDR3 nucleotides read TGTGCCAGCAGTTTTAGGGGTAGAGAGACCCAGTACTTC.

The chain carries TRBV29-1 and TRBJ2-7, with 7 bases that match TRBD2. Losses at the gene ends were 0 bases for V and 3 bases for J; bases not matched to a gene: 11. CDR1 SQVTM and CDR2 ANQGSEA come from the germline V gene. There are 16 residues in the CDR3. The DNA for the CDR3 is TGCAGCGTTGAAGATCCCGTCACGGGAGGCGACTACGAGCAGTACTTC. This translates into CSVEDPVTGGDYEQYF.